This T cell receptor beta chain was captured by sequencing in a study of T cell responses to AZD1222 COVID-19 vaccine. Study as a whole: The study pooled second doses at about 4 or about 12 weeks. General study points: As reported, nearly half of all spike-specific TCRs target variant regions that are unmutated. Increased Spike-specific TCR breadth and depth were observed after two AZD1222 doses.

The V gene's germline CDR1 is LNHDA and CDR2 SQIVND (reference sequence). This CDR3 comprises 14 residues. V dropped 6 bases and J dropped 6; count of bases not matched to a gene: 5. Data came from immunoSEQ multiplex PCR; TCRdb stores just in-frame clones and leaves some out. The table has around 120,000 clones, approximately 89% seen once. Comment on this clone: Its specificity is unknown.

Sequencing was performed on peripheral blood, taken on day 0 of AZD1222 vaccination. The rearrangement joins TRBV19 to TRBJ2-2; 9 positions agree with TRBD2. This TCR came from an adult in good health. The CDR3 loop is CASRGGRVPGELFF. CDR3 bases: TGTGCCAGTAGAGGCGGGAGGGTCCCCGGGGAGCTGTTTTTT.